Described below is a single T cell receptor (beta chain) sequence and its context. The sample is drawn from a study of blood T cell repertoires in COVID-19. Study overall: In each case, the material was cDNA or gDNA derived from T cells, B-cell-depleted T cells, or PBMCs.

This CDR3 has 13 residues. V trimming: 6 bases; J trimming: 10 bases; junction bases outside the gene matches: 7. From germline, CDR1 is LNHDA and CDR2 SQIVND (reference sequence). Enrollees, 18 to 89 years old, lived in 24 US areas. Cohorts were based on clinical histories the participants reported. Method: immunoSEQ multiplex PCR; TCRdb's copy keeps in-frame clones and lacks some. The top ten hold over 9.5% of the sample, which has 250,000 to 350,000 clones, 70% to 90% seen once. The TCR was taken from a woman between 18 and 30 years old who had recovered from COVID-19. This chain links TRBV19 with TRBJ2-1, with TRBD2 matching 9 bases. The sample was PBMCs or T cells enriched from blood (not recorded which). DNA of the CDR3: TGTGCCAGTAGGGGTAGCGGGAGATTCGAGCAGTTCTTC. Its translation: CASRGSGRFEQFF.